In this sample, the clone carrying this T cell receptor beta chain turned up once. The record originates from a study of blood T cell repertoires in COVID-19. Study-wide context: Donors in the United States, Italy and Spain gave samples during acute or convalescent COVID-19.

Trimming took 2 bases from V and 6 from J, leaving 8 bases between them. The CDR3 has 12 amino acids. Germline CDR1 SGDLS, CDR2 YYNGEE. Some clones are missing from TCRdb's copy, which holds only in-frame ones; the method was immunoSEQ multiplex PCR. Here the sample spans tens of thousands of clones, about 89% being singletons. This chain joins TRBV9 and TRBJ1-1; D gene ambiguous. The TCR was taken from a man aged 65 to 79 with active or convalescent COVID-19. Sequenced material: peripheral blood. In DNA form, the CDR3 reads TGTGCCAGCAGCGTCCCAGGTGCTGAAGCTTTCTTT. It specifies CASSVPGAEAFF.